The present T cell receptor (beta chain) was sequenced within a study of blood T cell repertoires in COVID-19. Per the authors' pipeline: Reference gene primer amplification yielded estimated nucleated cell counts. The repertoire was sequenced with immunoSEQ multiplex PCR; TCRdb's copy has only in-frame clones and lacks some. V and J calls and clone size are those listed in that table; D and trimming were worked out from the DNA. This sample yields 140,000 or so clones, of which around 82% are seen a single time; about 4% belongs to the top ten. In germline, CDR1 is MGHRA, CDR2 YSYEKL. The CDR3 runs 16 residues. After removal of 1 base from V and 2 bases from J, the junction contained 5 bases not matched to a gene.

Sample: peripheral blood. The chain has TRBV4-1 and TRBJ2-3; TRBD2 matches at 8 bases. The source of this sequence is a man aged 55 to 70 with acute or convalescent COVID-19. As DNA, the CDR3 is TGCGCCAGCAGCCAAGGTGCACTAGCGGACACAGATACGCAGTATTTT. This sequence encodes CASSQGALADTDTQYF.